The 13 T cell receptor beta chains below were found in one sample sequenced in a study of blood T cell repertoires in COVID-19. Generated by immunoSEQ multiplex PCR, the TCRdb table keeps only in-frame clones and is missing some. The sample lists over 200,000 clones, 80% to 90% occurring once. The material sequenced was PBMCs or T cells enriched from blood (not recorded which). Receptor source: a woman in her forties or fifties in a cohort exposed to, infected with or recovered from COVID-19 (not recorded which).

The chain is built from TRBV6-5 and TRBJ1-1, with D maybe TRBD1 (5 bases). Deletions cut 8 bases from V and 10 bases from J, with 14 bases between. The CDR3 has 11 residues. Germline assignment: CDR1 MNHEY and CDR2 SVGAGI. CDR3 sequence reads: CASVDIPPAFF. The CDR3 DNA reads TGTGCCAGCGTGGACATTCCCCCAGCTTTCTTT.

The rearrangement joins TRBV6-2 or TRBV6-3 to TRBJ2-7; TRBD2 matches 9 bases. The V segment lost 6 bases and the J segment 0 bases; nucleotides outside the gene matches: 15. The CDR3 spans 18 residues. Germline V gives CDR1 MNHEY, CDR2 SVGEGT. Here the CDR3 DNA reads TGTGCCAGCAGCCCCGGACTAGCGTCCGGCGCAGGCTCCTACGAGCAGTACTTC. Amino acid sequence: CASSPGLASGAGSYEQYF.

The V gene is TRBV2, the J gene TRBJ1-1, with 10 bases fitting TRBD1. With V trimmed by 1 base and J by 10 bases, 6 bases remained unmatched. This CDR3 region has 14 residues. Germline assignment: CDR1 SNHLY and CDR2 FYNNEI. The CDR3 region is CASSEEGTGVGAFF. CDR3 DNA sequence: TGTGCCAGCAGTGAAGAAGGGACAGGGGTTGGAGCTTTCTTT.

This clone was picked up one time. This chain uses TRBV6-5 with TRBJ2-7, with D possibly being TRBD1 (5 bases). Germline V CDR1 and CDR2: MNHEY, SVGAGI. V lost 4 bases, J lost 1 base, and 11 bases lay in between. The CDR3 sequence is 14 residues long. The CDR3 DNA reads TGTGCCAGCAGTTCTCTGACAGATTCCTACGAGCAGTACTTC. Its translation is CASSSLTDSYEQYF.

The rearrangement uses TRBV7-2 and TRBJ2-7; possibly TRBD1 for D (6 bases). V lost 5 bases, J lost 5 bases, and 22 bases lay in between. Looked up from germline, CDR1 is SGHTA and CDR2 is FQGNSA. CDR3 length: 16 residues. The CDR3 sequence is CASSLRTGLRVDEQYF. The CDR3 region has the DNA TGTGCCAGCAGCCTACGAACAGGGCTTAGGGTAGACGAGCAGTACTTC.

J is TRBJ2-5 and V is TRBV9; 8 bases match TRBD2. The CDR3 is 15 amino acids. Germline trimming cut 7 bases from V and 5 bases from J; bases unmatched to any gene: 13. CDR1 and CDR2 from the germline V gene are SGDLS and YYNGEE. CDR3 DNA sequence: TGTGCCAGCGGACCGTGGGCGGGGGGCCTGGAGACCCAGTACTTC. It specifies CASGPWAGGLETQYF.

The J gene is TRBJ1-4, the V gene TRBV12-3 or TRBV12-4; TRBD1 aligns across 9 bases. The ends lost 8 bases at V and 7 bases at J; junction bases unmatched: 2. The CDR3 contains 12 residues. CDR3 in DNA: TGTGCCAGCGGGACAGGGACTGAAAAACTGTTTTTT. This sequence encodes CASGTGTEKLFF.

This chain uses TRBV5-1 with TRBJ1-1, with D possibly being TRBD1 (6 bases). This CDR3 has 15 amino acids. Trimming took 1 base from V and 0 from J, leaving 10 bases between them. From germline, CDR1 is SGHRS and CDR2 YFSETQ. Here the CDR3 reads CASSLTGSVNTEAFF. The CDR3 DNA reads as TGCGCCAGCAGCTTGACAGGGTCGGTGAACACTGAAGCTTTCTTT.

V gene TRBV21-1 combines with J gene TRBJ1-1; the table assigns TRBD1, which was not confirmed against the DNA. TRBV21-1 is designated a pseudogene. CDR3 length: 15 amino acids. The CDR3 region has the DNA TGTGCCAGCAGCAGTCAGACAGGGTACCTCGCTGAAGCTTTCTTT. Its translation: CASSSQTGYLAEAFF.

This chain connects TRBV7-8 to TRBJ1-3, with TRBD1 identical over 7 bases. The germline gives CDR1 SGHVS, CDR2 FQNEAQ. Unmatched junction bases numbered 2, after V lost 3 bases and J lost 9 bases. The CDR3 spans 12 residues. The CDR3 coding sequence is TGTGCCAGCAGCTTTCAGGGGGGCACCATATATTTT. Its protein is CASSFQGGTIYF.

As DNA, the CDR3 is TGTGCCAGCAGCTTAGAAAGGTCCGGACTAGCGGGGGGTGTAGATACGCAGTATTTT. Protein product: CASSLERSGLAGGVDTQYF. The rearrangement joins TRBV7-8 to TRBJ2-3; 14 bases line up with TRBD2. The length of the CDR3 is 19 residues. V dropped 1 base and J dropped 5; count of bases not matched to a gene: 11. Germline lookup yields CDR1 SGHVS and CDR2 FQNEAQ. The full variable domain, with the rest looked up from reference TRBV7-8 and TRBJ2-3, is GAGVSQSPRYKVAKRGQDVALRCDPISGHVSLFWYQQALGQGPEFLTYFQNEAQLDKSGLPSDRFFAERPEGSVSTLKIQRTQQEDSAVYLCASSLERSGLAGGVDTQYFGPGTRLTVL.

V usage is TRBV28 and J usage is TRBJ1-5; possible D gene TRBD1, 5 bases. CDR1 MDHEN and CDR2 SYDVKM come from the germline V gene. Trimming took off 10 bases at V and 1 base at J, with 14 bases between the two ends. The CDR3 spans 14 residues. Here the CDR3 reads CATEGLISNQPQHF. The CDR3 DNA is TGTGCCACAGAGGGACTGATCAGCAATCAGCCCCAGCATTTT.

The CDR3 coding sequence is TGTGCCAGCAGCTCGCAACAGGGAGCCAAAAACATTCAGTACTTC. Encoded protein: CASSSQQGAKNIQYF. The genes are TRBV5-4 and TRBJ2-4; possible D gene TRBD1, 6 bases. The V end was cut by 3 bases, the J end by 0 bases, with 10 bases between. Germline loops: CDR1 SGHNT, CDR2 YYREEE (reference sequence). This CDR3 is 15 amino acids long.